These T cell receptor beta chains were read from a single sample in a study of blood T cell repertoires in COVID-19. Sequencing used immunoSEQ multiplex PCR; TCRdb keeps in-frame clones, though not all of them. The table includes around 400,000 clones, about 88% detected once. Sequencing used PBMCs or T cells enriched from blood (not recorded which). These receptors came from a woman in her late teens or twenties who had been exposed to COVID-19. Each CDR3 is given with its conserved first and last residue. D genes are given only for firm matches. The listing skips clone size in some rows; elsewhere it reads once, few, many or a size class.

CAISEGQGNSPLHF	TGTGCCATCAGTGAGGGACAGGGGAATTCACCCCTCCACTTT	TRBJ1-6	few	TRBV10-3	TRBD1
CASSLWTGSSNQPQHF	TGTGCCAGCAGCTTGTGGACAGGTTCTAGCAATCAGCCCCAGCATTTT	TRBJ1-5	NA	TRBV5-4	TRBD1
CAWSVRGRDDYGYTF	TGTGCCTGGAGTGTACGTGGCAGGGATGACTATGGCTACACCTTC	TRBJ1-2	NA	TRBV30	NA
CASSPSLAGQTDTQYF	TGCGCCAGCAGCCCATCTTTAGCGGGACAGACAGATACGCAGTATTTT	TRBJ2-3	NA	TRBV5-1	NA
CASSPGTGGSYNEQFF	TGCGCCAGCAGCCCCGGGACAGGGGGCTCCTACAATGAGCAGTTCTTC	TRBJ2-1	NA	TRBV5-1	TRBD1
CASSSPAPTPGYGYTF	TGTGCCAGCAGTTCCCCCGCCCCAACCCCGGGGTATGGCTACACCTTC	TRBJ1-2	NA	TRBV28	NA
CASSPGGLGVYETQYF	TGTGCCAGCAGCCCCGGCGGCCTCGGAGTGTACGAGACCCAGTACTTC	TRBJ2-5	NA	TRBV7-6	NA
CASSSGLLSGTQYF	TGTGCCAGCAGCTCGGGACTCCTGTCGGGTACGCAGTATTTT	TRBJ2-3	NA	TRBV5-4	NA
CASSVSGGSYNEQFF	TGTGCCAGCAGCGTATCGGGGGGATCCTACAATGAGCAGTTCTTC	TRBJ2-1	NA	TRBV9	TRBD2
CASSAGGRYYEQYF	TGTGCCAGTAGTGCCGGGGGGCGCTACTACGAGCAGTACTTC	TRBJ2-7	NA	TRBV27	NA
CASSFGTGQINQPQHF	TGTGCCAGCAGCTTCGGCACAGGACAGATCAATCAGCCCCAGCATTTT	TRBJ1-5	NA	TRBV7-8	NA
CSVEQGMDEQFF	TGCAGCGTTGAGCAGGGGATGGATGAGCAGTTCTTC	TRBJ2-1	NA	TRBV29-1	NA
CASSLSRPEQYF	TGTGCCAGCAGCTTATCGAGGCCCGAGCAGTACTTC	TRBJ2-7	NA	TRBV7-9	NA
CASIPGGATDTQYF	TGCGCCAGCATCCCGGGCGGGGCGACGGATACGCAGTATTTT	TRBJ2-3	NA	TRBV5-1	NA
CASSLEGLDEQYF	TGCGCCAGCAGCTTGGAGGGGCTCGACGAGCAGTACTTC	TRBJ2-7	NA	TRBV5-1	NA
CASSFRDRGGGYTF	TGTGCCAGCAGTTTCCGGGACAGGGGGGGCGGCTACACCTTC	TRBJ1-2	few	TRBV28	TRBD1
CASILQGVGNTIYF	TGTGCCAGCATCCTACAGGGAGTCGGAAACACCATATATTTT	TRBJ1-3	NA	TRBV28	NA
CATSDLLLSNQPQHF	TGTGCCACCAGTGATTTGCTACTTAGCAATCAGCCCCAGCATTTT	TRBJ1-5	NA	TRBV24-1	NA
CASSLGGVGGYTF	TGTGCCAGCAGCTTAGGAGGTGTCGGGGGCTACACCTTC	TRBJ1-2	NA	TRBV7-9	NA
CAIKGTATNEKLFF	TGTGCCATCAAGGGGACAGCAACTAATGAAAAACTGTTTTTT	TRBJ1-4	NA	TRBV10-3	TRBD1
CASSLGDSPYYSNQPQHF	TGTGCCAGCAGCTTAGGTGACAGCCCCTATTATAGCAATCAGCCCCAGCATTTT	TRBJ1-5	NA	TRBV5-8	NA
CASSWDRADNEQFF	TGCGCCAGCAGCTGGGACAGGGCGGACAATGAGCAGTTCTTC	TRBJ2-1	NA	TRBV5-1	TRBD1
CASSPDRGTNYGYTF	TGTGCCAGCAGCCCGGACAGGGGGACTAACTATGGCTACACCTTC	TRBJ1-2	NA	TRBV6-5	TRBD1
CASSLGTGTGNTIYF	TGCGCCAGCAGCTTGGGGACAGGTACCGGAAACACCATATATTTT	TRBJ1-3	NA	TRBV5-1	TRBD1
CASSWDREYSYEQYF	TGTGCCAGCAGTTGGGACAGGGAATACTCCTACGAGCAGTACTTC	TRBJ2-7	NA	TRBV28	TRBD1
CASSDPGGRTEAFF	TGCGCCAGCAGCGATCCAGGGGGGAGGACTGAAGCTTTCTTT	TRBJ1-1	once	TRBV4-3	TRBD1
CASSAGQGTTYEQYF	TGTGCCAGCAGCGCCGGACAGGGTACGACCTACGAGCAGTACTTC	TRBJ2-7	NA	TRBV9	TRBD1
CASTIFDSQETQYF	TGCGCCAGCACAATATTTGACTCCCAGGAGACCCAGTACTTC	TRBJ2-5	NA	TRBV10-2	NA
CASSFSGTGYNEQFF	TGTGCCAGCAGTTTTTCAGGGACAGGATACAATGAGCAGTTCTTC	TRBJ2-1	NA	TRBV28	TRBD1
CASSSSTGLGEQYF	TGTGCCAGCAGTTCCTCGACAGGGCTTGGGGAGCAGTACTTC	TRBJ2-7	NA	TRBV6-2/TRBV6-3	TRBD1
CASSGANSYEQYF	TGTGCCAGCAGTGGGGCAAACTCCTACGAGCAGTACTTC	TRBJ2-7	once	TRBV14	NA
CASSTLRLEAFF	TGTGCCAGCAGCACCCTCAGACTGGAAGCTTTCTTT	TRBJ1-1	NA	TRBV7-9	NA
CASSFWDYSYEQYF	TGTGCCAGCAGCTTTTGGGACTACTCCTACGAGCAGTACTTC	TRBJ2-7	NA	TRBV5-5	TRBD2
CASSDAPSYEQYF	TGTGCCAGCAGTGACGCGCCTTCCTACGAGCAGTACTTC	TRBJ2-7	NA	TRBV6-1	NA
CATSDLQGSAGELFF	TGTGCCACCAGTGACCTACAGGGATCGGCCGGGGAGCTGTTTTTT	TRBJ2-2	NA	TRBV24-1	NA
CASSLRGGSGDSYNEQFF	TGTGCCAGCAGTTTAAGAGGGGGTAGCGGGGACTCCTACAATGAGCAGTTCTTC	TRBJ2-1	NA	TRBV27	TRBD2
CASSLGGQRSNYGYTF	TGTGCCAGCAGCTTGGGGGGACAGCGATCTAACTATGGCTACACCTTC	TRBJ1-2	NA	TRBV5-4	TRBD1
CASEGGTGIYEQYF	TGTGCCAGCGAAGGGGGGACAGGGATCTACGAGCAGTACTTC	TRBJ2-7	few	TRBV7-9	TRBD1
CASSSLAGTTFGTDTQYF	TGTGCCAGCAGTTCCCTAGCGGGGACGACCTTCGGCACAGATACGCAGTATTTT	TRBJ2-3	NA	TRBV28	TRBD2
CASRAGDGTGELFF	TGTGCCAGTAGAGCGGGAGACGGCACCGGGGAGCTGTTTTTT	TRBJ2-2	NA	TRBV19	TRBD2
CASSLRTGRIEKLFF	TGTGCCAGCAGCTTACGAACGGGAAGGATTGAAAAACTGTTTTTT	TRBJ1-4	NA	TRBV7-2	NA
CASRWTGGRTEAFF	TGTGCCAGCAGGTGGACAGGGGGAAGAACTGAAGCTTTCTTT	TRBJ1-1	NA	TRBV25-1	TRBD1
CASSLPGRGYTF	TGTGCCAGCAGCTTACCGGGTCGCGGCTACACCTTC	TRBJ1-2	NA	TRBV7-9	NA
CASSSFSGQGGADTQYF	TGTGCCAGCAGTTCCTTCTCGGGACAGGGTGGGGCAGATACGCAGTATTTT	TRBJ2-3	NA	TRBV28	TRBD1
CASKGLAYEQYF	TGTGCCAGCAAGGGACTAGCGTACGAGCAGTACTTC	TRBJ2-7	NA	TRBV2	TRBD2
CASSLSSRGYEQYF	TGTGCCAGCAGTTTATCCAGCAGGGGCTACGAGCAGTACTTC	TRBJ2-7	NA	TRBV27	NA
CASSTPTGSYEQYF	TGTGCCAGCAGCACCCCGACAGGTTCCTACGAGCAGTACTTC	TRBJ2-7	NA	TRBV11-1	NA
CASSPGGVRGWDNEQFF	TGCGCCAGCAGCCCCGGGGGGGTTAGGGGCTGGGACAATGAGCAGTTCTTC	TRBJ2-1	NA	TRBV5-1	TRBD2
CASSLEPQGNTEAFF	TGTGCCAGCAGCTTAGAGCCACAGGGGAACACTGAAGCTTTCTTT	TRBJ1-1	NA	TRBV11-2	NA
CASSSRGSGNTIYF	TGTGCCAGCTCATCTAGGGGTTCTGGAAACACCATATATTTT	TRBJ1-3	NA	TRBV18	NA
CASSVGDYNQPQHF	TGTGCCAGCAGCGTAGGAGATTACAATCAGCCCCAGCATTTT	TRBJ1-5	NA	TRBV9	NA
CASSSPGQGYGYTF	TGCGCCAGCAGTTCACCGGGACAGGGCTATGGCTACACCTTC	TRBJ1-2	NA	TRBV5-1	TRBD1